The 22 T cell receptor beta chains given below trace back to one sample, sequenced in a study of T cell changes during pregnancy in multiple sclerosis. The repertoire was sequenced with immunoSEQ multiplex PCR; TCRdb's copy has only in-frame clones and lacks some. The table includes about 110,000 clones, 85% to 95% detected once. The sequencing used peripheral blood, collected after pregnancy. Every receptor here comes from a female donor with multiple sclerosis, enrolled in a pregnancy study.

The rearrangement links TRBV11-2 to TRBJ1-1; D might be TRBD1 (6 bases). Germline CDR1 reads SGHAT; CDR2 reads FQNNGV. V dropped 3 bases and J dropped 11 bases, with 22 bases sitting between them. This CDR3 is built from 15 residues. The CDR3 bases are TGTGCCAGCAGCTTTTCAACGTCGACAGGCCTGAGGGCTTTCTTT. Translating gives CASSFSTSTGLRAFF.

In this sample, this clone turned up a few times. In DNA form, the CDR3 reads TGCGCCAGCAGCGGGACATTTAGTGGAGAGCAGTACTTC. It specifies CASSGTFSGEQYF. The chain has TRBV5-1 and TRBJ2-7; possible D gene TRBD1, 6 bases. The CDR3 is 13 amino acids. Trimming left V 4 bases short and J 7 bases short, with 15 bases between. Germline loops: CDR1 SGHRS, CDR2 YFSETQ.

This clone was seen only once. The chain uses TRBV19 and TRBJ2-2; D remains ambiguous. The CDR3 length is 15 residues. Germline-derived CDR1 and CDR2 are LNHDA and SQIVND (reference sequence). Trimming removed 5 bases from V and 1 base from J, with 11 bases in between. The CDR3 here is CASSADGWNTGELFF. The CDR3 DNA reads TGTGCCAGTAGTGCCGACGGGTGGAACACCGGGGAGCTGTTTTTT.

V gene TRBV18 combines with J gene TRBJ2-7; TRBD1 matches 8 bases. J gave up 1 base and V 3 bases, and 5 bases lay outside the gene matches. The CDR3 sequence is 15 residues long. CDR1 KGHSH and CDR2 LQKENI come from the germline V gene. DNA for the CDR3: TGTGCCAGCTCACCTCGAGGACAGGGTTCCTACGAGCAGTACTTC. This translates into CASSPRGQGSYEQYF.

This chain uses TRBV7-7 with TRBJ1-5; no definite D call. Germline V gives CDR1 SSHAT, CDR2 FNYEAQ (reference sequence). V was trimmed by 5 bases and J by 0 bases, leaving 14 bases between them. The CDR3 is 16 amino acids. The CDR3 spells CASSPSDCHSNQPQHF. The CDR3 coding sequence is TGTGCCAGCAGCCCATCAGACTGCCATAGCAATCAGCCCCAGCATTTT.

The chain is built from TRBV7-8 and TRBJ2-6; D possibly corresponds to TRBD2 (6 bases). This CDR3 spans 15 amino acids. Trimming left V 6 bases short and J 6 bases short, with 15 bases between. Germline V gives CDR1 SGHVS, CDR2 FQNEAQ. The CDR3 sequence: CASSSGLLPANVLTF. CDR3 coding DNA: TGTGCCAGCAGTTCGGGACTTCTGCCGGCCAACGTCCTGACTTTC.

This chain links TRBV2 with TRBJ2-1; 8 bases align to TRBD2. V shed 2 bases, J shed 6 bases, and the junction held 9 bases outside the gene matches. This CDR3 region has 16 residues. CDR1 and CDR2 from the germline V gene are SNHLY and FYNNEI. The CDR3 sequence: CASSEWEIAGSNEQFF. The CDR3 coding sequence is TGTGCCAGCAGTGAATGGGAGATAGCGGGAAGCAATGAGCAGTTCTTC.

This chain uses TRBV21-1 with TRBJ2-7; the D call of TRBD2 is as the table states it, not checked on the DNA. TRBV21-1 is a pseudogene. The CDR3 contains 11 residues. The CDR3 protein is CASSGRDEQYF. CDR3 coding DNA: TGTGCGTCTAGCGGGAGAGACGAGCAGTACTTC.

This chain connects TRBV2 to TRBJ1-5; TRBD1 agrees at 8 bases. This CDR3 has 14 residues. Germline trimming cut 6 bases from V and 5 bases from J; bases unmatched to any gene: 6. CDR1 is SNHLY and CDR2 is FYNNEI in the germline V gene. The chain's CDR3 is CASRVTGEYQPQHF. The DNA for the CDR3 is TGTGCCAGCAGGGTGACAGGGGAATATCAGCCCCAGCATTTT.

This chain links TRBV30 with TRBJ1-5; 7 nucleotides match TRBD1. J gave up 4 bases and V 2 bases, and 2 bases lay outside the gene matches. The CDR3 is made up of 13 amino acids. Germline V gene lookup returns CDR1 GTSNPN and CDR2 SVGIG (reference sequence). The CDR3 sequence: CAWSPDRNQPQHF. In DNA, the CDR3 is TGTGCCTGGAGTCCGGACAGGAATCAGCCCCAGCATTTT.

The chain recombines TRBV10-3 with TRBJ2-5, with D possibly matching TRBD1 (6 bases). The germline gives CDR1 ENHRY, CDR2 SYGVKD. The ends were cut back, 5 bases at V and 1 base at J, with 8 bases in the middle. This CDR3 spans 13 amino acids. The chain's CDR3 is CAISLTGQETQYF. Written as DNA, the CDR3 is TGTGCCATCAGTTTGACAGGCCAAGAGACCCAGTACTTC.

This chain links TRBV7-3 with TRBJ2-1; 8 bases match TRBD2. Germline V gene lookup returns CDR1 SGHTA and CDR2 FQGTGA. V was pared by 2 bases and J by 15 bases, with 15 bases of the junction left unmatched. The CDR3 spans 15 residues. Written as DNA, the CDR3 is TGTGCCAGCAGCTTATCGGGGGGGGATCCCCAAGGGGCGTTCTTC. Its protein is CASSLSGGDPQGAFF.

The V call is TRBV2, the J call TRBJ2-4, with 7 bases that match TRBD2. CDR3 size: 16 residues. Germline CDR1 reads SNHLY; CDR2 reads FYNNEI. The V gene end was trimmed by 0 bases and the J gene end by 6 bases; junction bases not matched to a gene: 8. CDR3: CASSEAGGRGRNIQYF. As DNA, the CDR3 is TGTGCCAGCAGTGAAGCGGGAGGGCGGGGAAGAAACATTCAGTACTTC.

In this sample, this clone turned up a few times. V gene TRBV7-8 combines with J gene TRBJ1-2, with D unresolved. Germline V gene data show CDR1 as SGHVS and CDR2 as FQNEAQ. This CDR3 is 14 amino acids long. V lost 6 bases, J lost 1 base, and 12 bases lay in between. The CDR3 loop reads CASSPAGINYGYTF. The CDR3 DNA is TGTGCCAGCAGTCCTGCCGGGATTAACTATGGCTACACCTTC.

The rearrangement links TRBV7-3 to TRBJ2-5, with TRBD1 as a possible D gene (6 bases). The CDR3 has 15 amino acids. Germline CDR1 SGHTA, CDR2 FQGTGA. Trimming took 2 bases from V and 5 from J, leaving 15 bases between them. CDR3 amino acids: CASSLQGQEYETQYF. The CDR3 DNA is TGTGCCAGCAGCTTACAGGGACAAGAATACGAGACCCAGTACTTC.

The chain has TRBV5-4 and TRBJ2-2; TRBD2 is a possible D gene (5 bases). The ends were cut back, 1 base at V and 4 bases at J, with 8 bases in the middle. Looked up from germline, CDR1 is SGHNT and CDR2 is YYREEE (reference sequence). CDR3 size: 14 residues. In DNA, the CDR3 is TGTGCCAGCAGCTTGATGAGCGGCACCGGGGAGCTGTTTTTT. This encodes CASSLMSGTGELFF. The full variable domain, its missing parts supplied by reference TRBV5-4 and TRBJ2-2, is ETGVTQSPTHLIKTRGQQVTLRCSSQSGHNTVSWYQQALGQGPQFIFQYYREEENGRGNFPPRFSGLQFPNYSSELNVNALELDDSALYLCASSLMSGTGELFFGEGSRLTVL.

The chain's CDR3 is CASSTGTGGAKTEAFF. In DNA form, the CDR3 reads TGTGCCAGCAGTACCGGGACAGGGGGCGCAAAAACTGAAGCTTTCTTT. The genes are TRBV27 and TRBJ1-1; 12 positions match TRBD1. The CDR3 length is 16 residues. CDR1 MNHEY and CDR2 SMNVEV come from the germline V gene (reference sequence). V lost 5 bases to trimming and J lost 5 bases; unmatched junction nucleotides: 9.

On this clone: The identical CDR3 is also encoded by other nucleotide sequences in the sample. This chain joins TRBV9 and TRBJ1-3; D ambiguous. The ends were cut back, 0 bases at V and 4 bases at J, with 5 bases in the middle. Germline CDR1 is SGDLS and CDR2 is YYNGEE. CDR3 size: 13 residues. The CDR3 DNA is TGTGCCAGCAGCGTAGCTACGGGAAACACCATATATTTT. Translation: CASSVATGNTIYF.

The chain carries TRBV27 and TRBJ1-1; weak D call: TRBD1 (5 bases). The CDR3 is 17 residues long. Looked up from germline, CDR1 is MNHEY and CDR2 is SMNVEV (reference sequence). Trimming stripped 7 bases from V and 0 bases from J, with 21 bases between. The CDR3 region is CASMGQGPVYLNTEAFF. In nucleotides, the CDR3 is TGTGCCAGCATGGGCCAGGGTCCCGTCTACTTGAACACTGAAGCTTTCTTT.

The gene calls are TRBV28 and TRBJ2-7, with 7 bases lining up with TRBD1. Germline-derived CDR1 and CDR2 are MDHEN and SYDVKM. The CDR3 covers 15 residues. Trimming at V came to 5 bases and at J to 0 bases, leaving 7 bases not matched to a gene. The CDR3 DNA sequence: TGTGCCAGCAGTGCCGACAGGGACAGCTCCTACGAGCAGTACTTC. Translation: CASSADRDSSYEQYF.

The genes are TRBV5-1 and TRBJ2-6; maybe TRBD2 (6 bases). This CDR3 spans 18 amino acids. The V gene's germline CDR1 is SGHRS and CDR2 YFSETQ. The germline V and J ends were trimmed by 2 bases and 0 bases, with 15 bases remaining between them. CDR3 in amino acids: CASSFHEGRDSGANVLTF. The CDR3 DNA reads TGCGCCAGCAGCTTTCACGAGGGGCGGGACTCTGGGGCCAACGTCCTGACTTTC.

The chain's CDR3 is CATSQVPHYEQYF. CDR3 bases: TGTGCCACCTCCCAGGTCCCTCACTACGAGCAGTACTTC. The gene calls are TRBV10-3 and TRBJ2-7; D is unclear. V was trimmed by 10 bases and J by 3 bases, leaving 16 bases between them. Germline V gives CDR1 ENHRY, CDR2 SYGVKD. This CDR3 is 13 amino acids long.